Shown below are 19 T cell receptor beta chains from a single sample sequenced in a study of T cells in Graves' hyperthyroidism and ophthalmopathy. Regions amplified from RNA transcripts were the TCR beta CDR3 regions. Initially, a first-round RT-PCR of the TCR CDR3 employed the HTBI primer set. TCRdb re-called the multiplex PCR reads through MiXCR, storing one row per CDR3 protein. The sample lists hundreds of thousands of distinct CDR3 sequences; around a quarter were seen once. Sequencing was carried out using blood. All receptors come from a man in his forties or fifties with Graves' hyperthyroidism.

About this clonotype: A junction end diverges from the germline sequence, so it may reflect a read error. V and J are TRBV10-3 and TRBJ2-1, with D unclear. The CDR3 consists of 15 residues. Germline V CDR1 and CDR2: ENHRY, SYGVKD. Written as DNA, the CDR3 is TGTGCCAGCAGTTACAGTTTTGGAGCGTTTAATGAGCAGTTCTTC. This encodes CASSYSFGAFNEQFF.

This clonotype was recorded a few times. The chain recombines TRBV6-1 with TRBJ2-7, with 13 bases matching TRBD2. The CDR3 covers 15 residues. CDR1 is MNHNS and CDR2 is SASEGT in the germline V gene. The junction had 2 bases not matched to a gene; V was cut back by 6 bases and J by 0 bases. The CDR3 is CASRGLAGASYEQYF. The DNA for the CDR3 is TGTGCCAGCAGAGGACTAGCGGGAGCCTCCTACGAGCAGTACTTC.

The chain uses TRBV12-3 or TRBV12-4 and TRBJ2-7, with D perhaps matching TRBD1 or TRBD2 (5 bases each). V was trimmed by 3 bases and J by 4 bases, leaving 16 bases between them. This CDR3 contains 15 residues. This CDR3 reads CASSFEGSTQYEQYF. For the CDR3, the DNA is TGTGCCAGCAGTTTTGAGGGGTCGACCCAATACGAGCAGTACTTC.

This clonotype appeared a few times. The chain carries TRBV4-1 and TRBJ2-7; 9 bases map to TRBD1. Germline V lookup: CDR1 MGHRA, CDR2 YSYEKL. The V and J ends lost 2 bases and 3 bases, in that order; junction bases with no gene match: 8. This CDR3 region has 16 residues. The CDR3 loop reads CASSQQPGQGLYEQYF. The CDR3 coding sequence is TGCGCCAGCAGCCAACAACCGGGACAGGGACTCTACGAGCAGTACTTC.

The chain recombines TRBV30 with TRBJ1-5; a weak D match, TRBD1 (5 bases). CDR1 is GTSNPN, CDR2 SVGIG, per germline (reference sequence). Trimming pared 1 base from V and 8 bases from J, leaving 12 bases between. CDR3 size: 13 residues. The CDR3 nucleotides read TGTGCCTGGAGTGCCAACCCCAGGGAGCCCCAGCATTTT. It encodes CAWSANPREPQHF.

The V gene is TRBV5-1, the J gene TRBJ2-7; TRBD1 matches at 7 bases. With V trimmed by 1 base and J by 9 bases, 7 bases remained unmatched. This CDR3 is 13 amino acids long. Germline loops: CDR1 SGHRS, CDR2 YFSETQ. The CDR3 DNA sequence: TGCGCCAGCAGCTTGAACGACAGGGTGGGGCAGTACTTC. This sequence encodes CASSLNDRVGQYF.

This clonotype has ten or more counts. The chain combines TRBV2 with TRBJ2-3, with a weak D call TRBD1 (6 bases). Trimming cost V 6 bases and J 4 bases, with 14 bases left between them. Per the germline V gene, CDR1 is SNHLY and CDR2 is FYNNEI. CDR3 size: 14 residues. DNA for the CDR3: TGTGCCAGCAGCCCCCAAGGGGGACCAGATACGCAGTATTTT. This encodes CASSPQGGPDTQYF. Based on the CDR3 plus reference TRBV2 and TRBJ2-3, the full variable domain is EPEVTQTPSHQVTQMGQEVILRCVPISNHLYFYWYRQILGQKVEFLVSFYNNEISEKSEIFDDQFSVERPDGSNFTLKIRSTKLEDSAMYFCASSPQGGPDTQYFGPGTRLTVL.

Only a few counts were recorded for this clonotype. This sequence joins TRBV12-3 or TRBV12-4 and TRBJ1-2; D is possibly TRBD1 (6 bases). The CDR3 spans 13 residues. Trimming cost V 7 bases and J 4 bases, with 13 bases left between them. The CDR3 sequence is CASNLGTTYGYTF. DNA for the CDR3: TGTGCCAGCAACCTCGGGACAACCTATGGCTACACCTTC.

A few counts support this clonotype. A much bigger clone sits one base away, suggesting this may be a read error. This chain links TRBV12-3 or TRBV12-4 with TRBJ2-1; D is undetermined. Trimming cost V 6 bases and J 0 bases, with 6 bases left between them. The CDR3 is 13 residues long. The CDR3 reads CASSQISYNEQFF. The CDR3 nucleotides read TGTGCCAGCAGCCAAATCTCCTACAATGAGCAGTTCTTC.

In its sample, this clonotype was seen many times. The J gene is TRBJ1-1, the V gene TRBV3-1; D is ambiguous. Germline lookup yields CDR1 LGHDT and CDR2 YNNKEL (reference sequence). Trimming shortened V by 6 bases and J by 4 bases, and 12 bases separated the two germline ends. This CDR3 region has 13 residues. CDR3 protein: CASSPWGTTEAFF. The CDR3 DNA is TGTGCCAGCAGTCCATGGGGTACCACTGAAGCTTTCTTT.

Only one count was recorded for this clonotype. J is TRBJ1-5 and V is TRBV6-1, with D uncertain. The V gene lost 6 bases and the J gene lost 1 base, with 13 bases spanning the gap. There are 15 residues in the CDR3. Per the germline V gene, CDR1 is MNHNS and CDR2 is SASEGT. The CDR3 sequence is CASSPGTLSNQPQHF. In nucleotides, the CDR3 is TGTGCCAGCAGCCCGGGAACCTTAAGCAATCAGCCCCAGCATTTT.

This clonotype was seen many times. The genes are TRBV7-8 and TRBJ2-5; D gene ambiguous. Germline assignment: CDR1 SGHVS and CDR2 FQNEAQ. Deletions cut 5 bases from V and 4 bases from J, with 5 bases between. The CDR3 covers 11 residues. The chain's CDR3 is CASSPLETQYF. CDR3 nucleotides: TGTGCCAGCAGCCCTTTAGAGACCCAGTACTTC. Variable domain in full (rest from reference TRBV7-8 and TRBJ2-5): GAGVSQSPRYKVAKRGQDVALRCDPISGHVSLFWYQQALGQGPEFLTYFQNEAQLDKSGLPSDRFFAERPEGSVSTLKIQRTQQEDSAVYLCASSPLETQYFGPGTRLLVL.

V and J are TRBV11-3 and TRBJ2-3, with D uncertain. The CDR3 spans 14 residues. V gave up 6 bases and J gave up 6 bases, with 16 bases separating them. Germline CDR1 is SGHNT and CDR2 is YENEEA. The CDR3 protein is CASRGPLTSDTQYF. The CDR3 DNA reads TGTGCCAGCAGAGGCCCGCTAACGTCCGATACGCAGTATTTT.

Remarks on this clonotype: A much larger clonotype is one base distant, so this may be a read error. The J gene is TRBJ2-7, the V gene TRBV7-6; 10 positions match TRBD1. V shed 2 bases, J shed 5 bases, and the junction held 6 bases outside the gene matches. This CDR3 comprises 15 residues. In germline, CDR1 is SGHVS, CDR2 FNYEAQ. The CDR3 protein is CASSLYGTGAHEQYF. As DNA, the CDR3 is TGTGCCAGCAGCTTATACGGGACAGGGGCCCACGAGCAGTACTTC. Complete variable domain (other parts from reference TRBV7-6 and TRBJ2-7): GAGVSQSPRYKVTKRGQDVALRCDPISGHVSLYWYRQALGQGPEFLTYFNYEAQQDKSGLPNDRFSAERPEGSISTLTIQRTEQRDSAMYRCASSLYGTGAHEQYFGPGTRLTVT.

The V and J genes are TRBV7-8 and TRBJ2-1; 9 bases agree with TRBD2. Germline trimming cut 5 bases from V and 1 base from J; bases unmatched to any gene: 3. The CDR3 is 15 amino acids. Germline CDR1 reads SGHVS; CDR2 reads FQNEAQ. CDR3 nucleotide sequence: TGTGCCAGCAGCCCAAGCGGGAGGTCCTACAATGAGCAGTTCTTC. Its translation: CASSPSGRSYNEQFF.

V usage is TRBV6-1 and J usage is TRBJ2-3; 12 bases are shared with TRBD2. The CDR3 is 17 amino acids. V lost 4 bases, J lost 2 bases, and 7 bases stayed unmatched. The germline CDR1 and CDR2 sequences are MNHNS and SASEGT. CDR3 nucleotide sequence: TGTGCCAGCAGTGCCGAGACTAGCGGGGGTTTCACAGATACGCAGTATTTT. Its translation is CASSAETSGGFTDTQYF.

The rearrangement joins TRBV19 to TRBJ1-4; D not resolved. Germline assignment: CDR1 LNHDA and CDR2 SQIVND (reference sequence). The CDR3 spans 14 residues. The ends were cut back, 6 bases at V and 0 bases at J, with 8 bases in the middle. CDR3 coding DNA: TGTGCCAGTAGGGGCTACGCAACTAATGAAAAACTGTTTTTT. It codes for CASRGYATNEKLFF.

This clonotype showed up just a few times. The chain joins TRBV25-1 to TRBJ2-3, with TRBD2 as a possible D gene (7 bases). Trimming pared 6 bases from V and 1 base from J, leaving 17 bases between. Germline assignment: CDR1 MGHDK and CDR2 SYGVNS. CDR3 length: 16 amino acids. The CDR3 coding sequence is TGTGCCAGCAGGAGGGGGGGCTCTAGCGGCACAGATACGCAGTATTTT. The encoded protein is CASRRGGSSGTDTQYF.

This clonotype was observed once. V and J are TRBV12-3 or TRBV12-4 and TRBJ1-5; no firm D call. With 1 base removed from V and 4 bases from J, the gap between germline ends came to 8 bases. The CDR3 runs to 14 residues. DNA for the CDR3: TGTGCCAGCAGTTTAGTCGGGGAAAATCAGCCCCAGCATTTT. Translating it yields CASSLVGENQPQHF.